These T cell receptor beta chains were read from a single sample in a study of cytomegalovirus exposure and HLA in healthy donors. Some clones are missing from TCRdb's copy, which holds only in-frame ones; the method was immunoSEQ multiplex PCR. Among 71,000 or so clones listed, about 94% were seen once. The sequencing sample was made of PBMCs. These receptors originate from a woman between 18 and 30 years old in good health and CMV-seronegative. CDR3s leave out the opening cysteine and the closing phenylalanine or tryptophan. Each record gives: clone size, CDR3 length, V gene, J gene, CDR3 protein. The size of a clone is reported for some rows only, either as once, few or many, or as a class for expanded clones.

clone_size: NA; cdr3_length: 14; v_call: TRBV11-2; j_call: TRBJ2-1; cdr3_aa: ASSPIAASSYNEQF
clone_size: NA; cdr3_length: 9; v_call: TRBV6-1; j_call: TRBJ2-7; cdr3_aa: ASRRGYEQY
clone_size: NA; cdr3_length: 13; v_call: TRBV11-2; j_call: TRBJ2-7; cdr3_aa: ASSPGTKSYYEQY
clone_size: NA; cdr3_length: 14; v_call: TRBV28; j_call: TRBJ2-2; cdr3_aa: ASSSSGTGQTGELF
clone_size: NA; cdr3_length: 13; v_call: TRBV10-3; j_call: TRBJ1-1; cdr3_aa: AISDSDTGNTEAF
clone_size: NA; cdr3_length: 12; v_call: TRBV9; j_call: TRBJ2-7; cdr3_aa: ASSAGQGTYEQY
clone_size: NA; cdr3_length: 12; v_call: TRBV9; j_call: TRBJ2-6; cdr3_aa: ASSRSSGANVLT
clone_size: NA; cdr3_length: 13; v_call: TRBV27; j_call: TRBJ2-2; cdr3_aa: ASSQLSSYTGELF
clone_size: NA; cdr3_length: 13; v_call: TRBV7-2; j_call: TRBJ2-1; cdr3_aa: ASSLASGGANEQF
clone_size: NA; cdr3_length: 14; v_call: TRBV5-4; j_call: TRBJ2-3; cdr3_aa: ASSLIGGASTDTQY
clone_size: once; cdr3_length: 14; v_call: TRBV21-1; j_call: TRBJ2-3; cdr3_aa: ASSAYLAGLADTQY
clone_size: NA; cdr3_length: 13; v_call: TRBV7-9; j_call: TRBJ2-5; cdr3_aa: ASSLVQGLQETQY
clone_size: NA; cdr3_length: 11; v_call: TRBV29-1; j_call: TRBJ2-2; cdr3_aa: SVRIGSTGELF
clone_size: NA; cdr3_length: 9; v_call: TRBV2; j_call: TRBJ1-1; cdr3_aa: ASSLDTEAF
clone_size: few; cdr3_length: 13; v_call: TRBV5-1; j_call: TRBJ1-1; cdr3_aa: ASSPTAGVDTEAF
clone_size: NA; cdr3_length: 13; v_call: TRBV2; j_call: TRBJ2-1; cdr3_aa: ASRAGLAPYNEQF
clone_size: NA; cdr3_length: 14; v_call: TRBV7-8; j_call: TRBJ1-5; cdr3_aa: ASSLEVQTSNQPQH
clone_size: NA; cdr3_length: 15; v_call: TRBV29-1; j_call: TRBJ2-7; cdr3_aa: SVEGVPGTEPSYEQY
clone_size: NA; cdr3_length: 13; v_call: TRBV30; j_call: TRBJ2-5; cdr3_aa: AWNPGQGAQETQY
clone_size: few; cdr3_length: 10; v_call: TRBV30; j_call: TRBJ2-1; cdr3_aa: AWSALEPEQF
clone_size: NA; cdr3_length: 12; v_call: TRBV4-3; j_call: TRBJ1-4; cdr3_aa: ASSQTVFKEKLF
clone_size: NA; cdr3_length: 13; v_call: TRBV7-6; j_call: TRBJ2-7; cdr3_aa: ASSTGQGSSYEQY
clone_size: NA; cdr3_length: 11; v_call: TRBV6-1; j_call: TRBJ1-1; cdr3_aa: ASSEGDTGEAF
clone_size: NA; cdr3_length: 15; v_call: TRBV11-2; j_call: TRBJ2-1; cdr3_aa: ASTDRGARQGAPEQF
clone_size: NA; cdr3_length: 12; v_call: TRBV6-5; j_call: TRBJ2-1; cdr3_aa: ASSYPGSLSEQF
clone_size: medium-sized; cdr3_length: 11; v_call: TRBV6-1; j_call: TRBJ1-1; cdr3_aa: ASTDREDSEAF
clone_size: NA; cdr3_length: 15; v_call: TRBV5-5; j_call: TRBJ1-5; cdr3_aa: ASSPYLQGAGNQPQH
clone_size: NA; cdr3_length: 12; v_call: TRBV15; j_call: TRBJ1-6; cdr3_aa: ATRAGGLNSPLH